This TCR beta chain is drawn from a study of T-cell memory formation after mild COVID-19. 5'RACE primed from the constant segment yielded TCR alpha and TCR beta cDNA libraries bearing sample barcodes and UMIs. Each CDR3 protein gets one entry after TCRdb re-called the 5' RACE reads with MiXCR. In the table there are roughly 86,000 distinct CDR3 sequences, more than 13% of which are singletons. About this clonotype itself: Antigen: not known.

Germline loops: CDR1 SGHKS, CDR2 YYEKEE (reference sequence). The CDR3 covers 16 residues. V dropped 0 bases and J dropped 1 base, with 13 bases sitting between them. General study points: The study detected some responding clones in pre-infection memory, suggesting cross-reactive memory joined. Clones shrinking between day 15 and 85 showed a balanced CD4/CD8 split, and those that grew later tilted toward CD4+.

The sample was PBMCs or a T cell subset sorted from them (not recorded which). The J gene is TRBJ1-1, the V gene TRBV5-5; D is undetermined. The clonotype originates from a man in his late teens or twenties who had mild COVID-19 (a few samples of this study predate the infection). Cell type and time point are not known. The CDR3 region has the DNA TGTGCCAGCAGCTTGGAGGCGTGGAGCGGGAACACTGAAGCTTTCTTT. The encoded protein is CASSLEAWSGNTEAFF.